The 17 T cell receptor beta chains listed next were all sequenced from one sample in a study of T-cell memory formation after mild COVID-19. Each CDR3 protein gets one entry after TCRdb re-called the 5' RACE reads with MiXCR. The sample lists about 450,000 distinct CDR3 sequences; around 22% were seen once. The sequencing sample was made of PBMCs or a T cell subset sorted from them (not recorded which). Receptors were obtained from an adult woman who had mild COVID-19 (a few samples of this study predate the infection). Cell type and time point are not known.

The chain is built from TRBV24-1 and TRBJ1-2; TRBD1 is a possible D gene (6 bases). V lost 4 bases to trimming and J lost 8 bases, with 16 bases between them. The germline gives CDR1 KGHDR, CDR2 SFDVKD. CDR3 length: 14 residues. CDR3 nucleotide sequence: TGTGCCACCAGTGAGAGGACAGACGGTTTGGGCTACACCTTC. Protein sequence: CATSERTDGLGYTF.

The sample holds a few counts of this clonotype. The V gene is TRBV6-6, the J gene TRBJ2-1; 12 bases line up with TRBD2. The germline V gene encodes CDR1 MNHNY and CDR2 SVGAGI (reference sequence). V trimming: 2 bases; J trimming: 8 bases; junction bases outside the gene matches: 7. The CDR3 is 16 residues long. The CDR3 DNA sequence: TGTGCCAGCAGTTACCCGACTAGCGGGAGAGGACATGAGCAGTTCTTC. It encodes CASSYPTSGRGHEQFF.

This clonotype showed up just a few times. The chain employs TRBV6-2 or TRBV6-3 and TRBJ2-1, with 7 bases identical to TRBD2. J was trimmed by 1 base and V by 6 bases; bases with no gene match: 12. The CDR3 length is 17 residues. The germline V gene has CDR1 MNHEY and CDR2 SVGEGT. The CDR3 region is CASSQVAWGGSYNEQFF. DNA of the CDR3: TGTGCCAGCAGCCAGGTAGCTTGGGGAGGGTCCTACAATGAGCAGTTCTTC.

The rearrangement links TRBV27 to TRBJ1-1; D unclear. Trimming shortened V by 6 bases and J by 3 bases, and 14 bases separated the two germline ends. The CDR3 consists of 14 residues. Germline CDR1 MNHEY, CDR2 SMNVEV (reference sequence). The CDR3 loop reads CASRPLGWDTEAFF. The CDR3 coding sequence is TGTGCCAGCAGGCCCCTTGGGTGGGACACTGAAGCTTTCTTT.

The sample holds a few counts of this clonotype. The gene calls are TRBV5-1 and TRBJ2-7; TRBD1 is a possible D gene (8 bases). Germline CDR1 is SGHRS and CDR2 is YFSETQ. The CDR3 contains 14 residues. V lost 9 bases and J 1 base, leaving 17 bases between the germline ends. The CDR3, as DNA: TGCGCCACCAGAACAGGGGGGGGTTCCTACGAGCAGTACTTC. Amino acids: CATRTGGGSYEQYF.

In this sample, this clonotype turned up many times. The genes are TRBV9 and TRBJ1-1; no definite D call. The V gene's germline CDR1 is SGDLS and CDR2 YYNGEE. The V and J ends lost 2 bases and 0 bases respectively, with 8 bases between them. CDR3 length equals 14 residues. The CDR3 reads CASSVGTLNTEAFF. The CDR3 nucleotides are TGTGCCAGCAGCGTTGGAACACTGAACACTGAAGCTTTCTTT.

This clonotype was counted a single time. The chain is built from TRBV29-1 and TRBJ2-1; D is unclear. Per germline, CDR1 SQVTM and CDR2 ANQGSEA. The CDR3 runs to 12 residues. V was trimmed by 4 bases and J by 4 bases, leaving 8 bases between them. CDR3 region: CSVGGLYNEQFF. The DNA of the CDR3 is TGCAGCGTTGGAGGTTTGTACAATGAGCAGTTCTTC.

This clonotype was detected a few times. The J gene is TRBJ2-2, the V gene TRBV6-1; 7 bases align to TRBD2. CDR1 is MNHNS and CDR2 is SASEGT in the germline V gene. This CDR3 contains 14 residues. Trimming at V came to 6 bases and at J to 5 bases, leaving 6 bases not matched to a gene. Written as DNA, the CDR3 is TGTGCCAGCAGAGCGGGACGATGGACCGGGGAGCTGTTTTTT. As protein: CASRAGRWTGELFF.

The V gene is TRBV24-1, the J gene TRBJ2-1; D is undetermined. V dropped 7 bases and J dropped 2 bases, with 8 bases sitting between them. CDR3 length: 13 residues. Germline lookup yields CDR1 KGHDR and CDR2 SFDVKD. The CDR3 nucleotides are TGTGCCACCAGGGACCGGCCCTACAATGAGCAGTTCTTC. Protein product: CATRDRPYNEQFF.

The chain recombines TRBV7-7 with TRBJ2-1; 8 bases agree with TRBD1. CDR1 is SSHAT, CDR2 FNYEAQ, per germline (reference sequence). The CDR3 covers 13 residues. Losses at the gene ends were 2 bases for V and 10 bases for J; bases not matched to a gene: 4. CDR3 sequence reads: CASSLRQGIEQFF. In nucleotides, the CDR3 is TGTGCCAGCAGCTTACGACAGGGGATCGAGCAGTTCTTC.

The V and J genes are TRBV7-9 and TRBJ2-6; TRBD1 matches 8 bases. This CDR3 spans 19 amino acids. Per the germline V gene, CDR1 is SEHNR and CDR2 is FQNEAQ (reference sequence). V was pared by 2 bases and J by 1 base, with 10 bases of the junction left unmatched. The CDR3 nucleotides read TGTGCCAGCAGCTTATGGGGCAGGGGGCCGCCTTCTGGGGCCAACGTCCTGACTTTC. Encoded protein: CASSLWGRGPPSGANVLTF.

The rearrangement uses TRBV12-3 or TRBV12-4 and TRBJ2-1; D possibly corresponds to TRBD1 (6 bases). Deletions cut 6 bases from V and 14 bases from J, with 14 bases between. This CDR3 spans 11 amino acids. CDR3 in DNA: TGTGCCAGCAGCAAACAGGGAGAGGAGTTCTTC. Protein sequence: CASSKQGEEFF.

This clonotype turned up a few times. The V gene is TRBV7-8, the J gene TRBJ1-6, with TRBD1 as a possible D gene (6 bases). The V and J ends lost 5 bases and 7 bases respectively, with 18 bases between them. This CDR3 is built from 16 residues. Germline values: CDR1 SGHVS, CDR2 FQNEAQ. CDR3 bases: TGTGCCAGCAGCCCCCACAGGGTTCCCTGGAATTCACCCCTCCACTTT. This gives the protein CASSPHRVPWNSPLHF.

The chain combines TRBV4-3 with TRBJ2-2, with D maybe TRBD2 (5 bases). There are 15 residues in the CDR3. V was pared by 0 bases and J by 0 bases, with 5 bases between. Germline CDR1 is LGHNA and CDR2 is YSLEER. This CDR3 is CASSQERANTGELFF. The CDR3 nucleotides read TGCGCCAGCAGCCAAGAGAGGGCGAACACCGGGGAGCTGTTTTTT.

This clonotype showed up just a few times. The rearrangement uses TRBV19 and TRBJ2-7, with D uncertain. Trimming removed 4 bases from V and 0 bases from J, with 16 bases in between. Looked up from germline, CDR1 is LNHDA and CDR2 is SQIVND (reference sequence). This CDR3 region has 16 residues. The CDR3 DNA sequence: TGTGCCAGTAGTAAAGAAGAGACGGCGAGCTCCTACGAGCAGTACTTC. This translates into CASSKEETASSYEQYF.

This chain uses TRBV9 with TRBJ1-1, with D maybe TRBD1 (5 bases). There are 17 residues in the CDR3. Per the germline V gene, CDR1 is SGDLS and CDR2 is YYNGEE. V was trimmed by 3 bases and J by 5 bases, leaving 23 bases between them. CDR3 region: CASSAPGGGAGRTEAFF. The CDR3 coding sequence is TGTGCCAGCAGCGCCCCCGGGGGAGGGGCTGGGAGGACTGAAGCTTTCTTT.

This clonotype was seen only a few times. The chain carries TRBV3-1 and TRBJ2-7; D is ambiguous. V lost 2 bases to trimming and J lost 5 bases, with 4 bases between them. The CDR3 is 11 residues long. Germline loops: CDR1 LGHDT, CDR2 YNNKEL (reference sequence). The DNA of the CDR3 is TGTGCCAGCAGCCAAAGGAACGAGCAGTACTTC. Protein: CASSQRNEQYF.